This T cell receptor beta chain originates from a study of shared clonotypes between healthy human individuals. Study results and caveats: Sequencing depth was expected to affect clonotype sharing among donors.

From germline, CDR1 is GTSNPN and CDR2 SVGIG (reference sequence). The CDR3 sequence is 14 residues long. Trimming pared 5 bases from V and 6 bases from J, leaving 16 bases between. As concerns this clone: The antigen is undetermined.

The naive CD8 fraction comprised CD45RO-negative cells positively selected for CCR7 and excluded terminally differentiated effector memory CD45RA+ cells. The data were produced by immunoSEQ multiplex PCR, yet TCRdb's version contains in-frame clones alone and is incomplete. Of nearly 2 million clones listed, approximately 94% are singletons. The sequenced sample consisted of naive CD8+ T cells sorted from blood. This clonotype was sampled from a man in his late teens or twenties in good health. The rearrangement joins TRBV30 to TRBJ2-2; D is tentatively TRBD1 or TRBD2 (5 bases each). The CDR3 DNA sequence: TGTGCCTGGGTGGGGATGGGGGTATCCGGGGAGCTGTTTTTT. Translating gives CAWVGMGVSGELFF.